The 32 T cell receptor beta chains presented below share a single source sample, sequenced in a study of blood T cell repertoires in COVID-19. Here immunoSEQ multiplex PCR was the method, and the copy in TCRdb shows in-frame clones only, minus some. The sample has roughly 49,000 clones; around 80% are singletons. The sample comprised peripheral blood. These receptors were obtained from a man aged 35 to 55 with acute or convalescent COVID-19.

This clone has only a few counts. This sequence joins TRBV13 and TRBJ2-7; D is ambiguous. V was pared by 0 bases and J by 4 bases, with 4 bases between. This CDR3 region has 12 residues. Germline CDR1 is PRHDT and CDR2 is FYEKMQ (reference sequence). CDR3 DNA: TGTGCCAGCAGCTTAGGCGGGTACGAGCAGTACTTC. Its translation: CASSLGGYEQYF.

J is TRBJ2-7 and V is TRBV7-6, with TRBD2 identical over 8 bases. Germline lookup yields CDR1 SGHVS and CDR2 FNYEAQ. The CDR3 has 15 amino acids. Losses at the gene ends were 3 bases for V and 5 bases for J; bases not matched to a gene: 9. The CDR3 region is CASSFAGGSANEQYF. The CDR3 DNA reads TGTGCCAGCAGCTTCGCGGGAGGTTCAGCCAACGAGCAGTACTTC.

The chain has TRBV2 and TRBJ1-5, with D hard to call. In germline, CDR1 is SNHLY, CDR2 FYNNEI. The CDR3 runs 14 residues. V gave up 5 bases and J gave up 5 bases, with 13 bases separating them. CDR3 residues: CASSTGREDQPQHF. In DNA form, the CDR3 reads TGTGCCAGCAGTACCGGGAGGGAGGATCAGCCCCAGCATTTT.

This chain links TRBV27 with TRBJ2-7, with 9 bases aligning to TRBD1. Germline CDR1 reads MNHEY; CDR2 reads SMNVEV (reference sequence). V lost 4 bases to trimming and J lost 2 bases; unmatched junction nucleotides: 3. CDR3 length equals 14 residues. The CDR3 is CASSYRQGAYEQYF. The CDR3 DNA reads as TGTGCCAGCAGTTACAGACAGGGGGCCTACGAGCAGTACTTC.

This clone was observed a few times. Other DNA sequences in this specimen translate into the identical CDR3. V and J are TRBV11-2 and TRBJ1-2; the D gene is possibly TRBD1 (6 bases). V was clipped by 1 base and J by 2 bases, with 14 bases between them. CDR3 length equals 16 residues. CDR1 is SGHAT and CDR2 is FQNNGV in the germline V gene. CDR3 residues: CASSLGGGGNNYGYTF. In nucleotides, the CDR3 is TGTGCCAGCAGCTTAGGGGGGGGCGGGAACAACTATGGCTACACCTTC.

This clone came up once. Other nucleotide sequences in the sample specify the same CDR3. The rearrangement links TRBV5-1 to TRBJ1-4; D possibly corresponds to TRBD1 (5 bases). CDR1 is SGHRS and CDR2 is YFSETQ in the germline V gene. The V gene lost 1 base and the J gene lost 8 bases, with 12 bases spanning the gap. The CDR3 totals 14 residues. CDR3 in amino acids: CASSLRQGGEKLFF. In DNA, the CDR3 is TGCGCCAGCAGCTTGCGTCAGGGTGGGGAAAAACTGTTTTTT.

This sequence joins TRBV5-4 and TRBJ2-7, with D tentatively TRBD2 (6 bases). The CDR3 runs 12 residues. V was shortened by 0 bases and J by 12 bases, with 13 bases between the two germline ends. CDR1 SGHNT and CDR2 YYREEE come from the germline V gene (reference sequence). The CDR3 nucleotides read TGTGCCAGCAGCTTGGGGGGACGGGGGTCGTACGTC. Its protein is CASSLGGRGSYV.

The chain uses TRBV6-5 and TRBJ1-1; a possible D gene is TRBD1 (5 bases). The V and J ends lost 11 bases and 4 bases respectively, with 17 bases between them. Per the germline V gene, CDR1 is MNHEY and CDR2 is SVGAGI. The CDR3 is made up of 13 amino acids. The DNA for the CDR3 is TGTGCCGCCGACGGCAGGGCAGGCACTGAAGCTTTCTTT. Its translation: CAADGRAGTEAFF.

This rearrangement joins TRBV27 to TRBJ2-1, with D perhaps TRBD1 (5 bases). Deletions cut 0 bases from V and 3 bases from J, with 12 bases between. The CDR3 is 16 amino acids. Germline V gene lookup returns CDR1 MNHEY and CDR2 SMNVEV (reference sequence). As DNA, the CDR3 is TGTGCCAGCAGTTTATCTGGCTGGGGCTACTACAATGAGCAGTTCTTC. As protein: CASSLSGWGYYNEQFF.

J is TRBJ2-2 and V is TRBV9, with D possibly TRBD1 on 6 matching bases. V lost 4 bases and J lost 7, with 11 bases in between. CDR3 length: 13 amino acids. Germline V gene lookup returns CDR1 SGDLS and CDR2 YYNGEE. CDR3 sequence reads: CASSTDSLGELFF. CDR3 coding DNA: TGTGCCAGCAGCACGGACAGCCTCGGGGAGCTGTTTTTT.

In this sample, this clone turned up a few times. The chain employs TRBV9 and TRBJ1-4; the D gene is possibly TRBD1 (6 bases). Between the trimmed V and J ends, which lost 5 bases and 7 bases, there was a span of 15 bases. CDR1 and CDR2 from the germline V gene are SGDLS and YYNGEE. The CDR3 runs 14 residues. The chain's CDR3 is CASSEGGWGEKLFF. Written as DNA, the CDR3 is TGTGCCAGCAGTGAAGGGGGTTGGGGTGAAAAACTGTTTTTT.

The V gene is TRBV11-2, the J gene TRBJ1-1; 7 bases map to TRBD1. From germline, CDR1 is SGHAT and CDR2 FQNNGV. CDR3 length equals 14 residues. With V trimmed by 4 bases and J by 1 base, 3 bases remained unmatched. The CDR3 sequence is CASSSRTGNTEAFF. CDR3 bases: TGTGCCAGCAGCTCCCGGACAGGGAACACTGAAGCTTTCTTT.

V and J are TRBV2 and TRBJ1-6; tentatively, D is TRBD1 (6 bases). Germline values: CDR1 SNHLY, CDR2 FYNNEI. The CDR3 totals 13 residues. Trimming shortened V by 7 bases and J by 7 bases, and 11 bases separated the two germline ends. The CDR3 sequence is CASKGTKNSPLHF. In nucleotides, the CDR3 is TGTGCCAGCAAAGGGACAAAGAATTCACCCCTCCACTTT.

J is TRBJ2-3 and V is TRBV7-9; 8 bases agree with TRBD2. The germline CDR1 and CDR2 sequences are SEHNR and FQNEAQ (reference sequence). The ends lost 0 bases at V and 4 bases at J; junction bases unmatched: 3. The CDR3 runs to 15 residues. For the CDR3, the DNA is TGTGCCAGCAGCTTAGCGGCGGGAGGAGCAGATACGCAGTATTTT. Residues: CASSLAAGGADTQYF. Drawing the rest from reference TRBV7-9 and TRBJ2-3, the complete variable domain is DTGVSQNPRHKITKRGQNVTFRCDPISEHNRLYWYRQTLGQGPEFLTYFQNEAQLEKSRLLSDRFSAERPKGSFSTLEIQRTEQGDSAMYLCASSLAAGGADTQYFGPGTRLTVL.

J is TRBJ1-2 and V is TRBV6-5, with D unresolved. Germline V CDR1 and CDR2: MNHEY, SVGAGI. The CDR3 loop spans 14 amino acids. Trimming shortened V by 0 bases and J by 6 bases, and 11 bases separated the two germline ends. The CDR3 coding sequence is TGTGCCAGCAGTTACTCGTTACAGCCGAATGGCTACACCTTC. The encoded protein is CASSYSLQPNGYTF.

This chain connects TRBV2 to TRBJ2-5, with D hard to call. The CDR3 covers 12 residues. V was shortened by 5 bases and J by 4 bases, with 8 bases between the two germline ends. Germline assignment: CDR1 SNHLY and CDR2 FYNNEI. CDR3 residues: CASSFLIETQYF. CDR3 bases: TGTGCCAGCAGTTTCTTAATAGAGACCCAGTACTTC.

This clone was detected once. CDR3 loop: CSVGGRPSEQYF. The DNA of the CDR3 is TGCAGCGTGGGAGGGCGCCCCAGCGAGCAGTACTTC. The V gene is TRBV29-1, the J gene TRBJ2-7; 7 bases match TRBD2. The CDR3 is 12 residues long. Trimming took 6 bases from V and 6 from J; bases not matched to a gene: 8. Per the germline V gene, CDR1 is SQVTM and CDR2 is ANQGSEA.

V is TRBV7-9 and J is TRBJ1-6; 7 bases map to TRBD1. Germline CDR1 is SEHNR and CDR2 is FQNEAQ (reference sequence). V shed 8 bases, J shed 9 bases, and the junction held 10 bases outside the gene matches. CDR3 length: 14 amino acids. The CDR3 DNA is TGTGCCAGCTCGGAAACAGGGGCCGGTTCACCCCTCCACTTT. This codes for CASSETGAGSPLHF.

The rearrangement links TRBV18 to TRBJ1-2; TRBD1 matches at 12 bases. CDR3 length equals 18 residues. Per germline, CDR1 KGHSH and CDR2 LQKENI. The ends lost 2 bases at V and 0 bases at J; junction bases unmatched: 7. The CDR3 DNA reads TGTGCCAGCTCACCAGCTGGGACAGGGGGCGAAACTAACTATGGCTACACCTTC. It codes for CASSPAGTGGETNYGYTF.

V gene TRBV5-1 combines with J gene TRBJ1-6; TRBD1 matches at 10 bases. The CDR3 has 17 residues. The V and J ends lost 3 bases and 6 bases, in that order; junction bases with no gene match: 9. Germline V gives CDR1 SGHRS, CDR2 YFSETQ. The DNA of the CDR3 is TGCGCCAGCAGCTCAACCCCGGGACAGGGGAGTAATTCACCCCTCCACTTT. It is translated as CASSSTPGQGSNSPLHF.

The chain uses TRBV5-1 and TRBJ2-7; 14 bases fit TRBD2. Germline V gene data show CDR1 as SGHRS and CDR2 as YFSETQ. The CDR3 contains 17 residues. V was pared by 1 base and J by 6 bases, with 9 bases of the junction left unmatched. This CDR3 reads CASSLRGGTSGSTEQYF. DNA of the CDR3: TGCGCCAGCAGCTTGAGGGGAGGGACTAGCGGGAGTACCGAGCAGTACTTC.

The rearrangement uses TRBV6-1 and TRBJ2-7; possible D gene TRBD2, 6 bases. V gave up 0 bases and J gave up 3 bases, with 15 bases separating them. The CDR3 spans 16 residues. The V gene's germline CDR1 is MNHNS and CDR2 SASEGT. CDR3 amino acids: CASSEAEGRPFYEQYF. The CDR3 DNA sequence: TGTGCCAGCAGTGAAGCGGAGGGGCGACCATTCTACGAGCAGTACTTC.

The chain couples TRBV5-1 to TRBJ1-4; perhaps TRBD1 as D (6 bases). This CDR3 is 14 amino acids long. CDR1 and CDR2 (germline): SGHRS, YFSETQ. Trimming removed 0 bases from V and 4 bases from J, with 7 bases in between. Here the CDR3 reads CASSLDRVNEKLFF. The CDR3 DNA is TGCGCCAGCAGCTTGGACAGGGTTAATGAAAAACTGTTTTTT.

This clone was detected only a few times. The V call is TRBV19, the J call TRBJ1-1, with D uncertain. CDR3 size: 15 residues. V was trimmed by 1 base and J by 3 bases, leaving 12 bases between them. From germline, CDR1 is LNHDA and CDR2 SQIVND (reference sequence). The CDR3 reads CASSIGHLSYTEAFF. Here the CDR3 DNA reads TGTGCCAGTAGTATAGGACATTTGAGTTACACTGAAGCTTTCTTT.

J is TRBJ2-5 and V is TRBV9; TRBD2 is a possible D gene (6 bases). Germline CDR1 is SGDLS and CDR2 is YYNGEE. This CDR3 has 14 amino acids. The V and J ends lost 3 bases and 7 bases respectively, with 16 bases between them. CDR3 nucleotides: TGTGCCAGCAGCGAGGGAGGCGTTGTCGGGACCCAGTACTTC. Its protein product is CASSEGGVVGTQYF.

CDR3 sequence: CASSLRTLSHTYNSPLHF. For the CDR3, the DNA is TGTGCCAGCAGCTTGCGGACTCTCTCGCACACTTATAATTCACCCCTCCACTTT. V usage is TRBV3-1 (or the pseudogene TRBV3-2) and J usage is TRBJ1-6, with D unresolved. The CDR3 consists of 18 residues. Trimming took off 5 bases at V and 4 bases at J, with 21 bases between the two ends. Germline lookup yields CDR1 LGHDT and CDR2 YNNKEL (reference sequence).

The chain carries TRBV7-9 and TRBJ2-3; the match to TRBD1 covers 8 bases. The CDR3 runs 15 residues. The germline gives CDR1 SEHNR, CDR2 FQNEAQ (reference sequence). V shed 1 base and J 3 bases; nucleotides not matched to a gene: 3. The CDR3 sequence is CASSLGGTGTDTQYF. Written as DNA, the CDR3 is TGTGCCAGCAGCTTAGGGGGGACAGGTACAGATACGCAGTATTTT.

This sequence joins TRBV20-1 and TRBJ1-1; D is possibly TRBD1 (6 bases). The CDR3 extends over 14 amino acids. Germline V gives CDR1 DFQATT, CDR2 SNEGSKA (reference sequence). The V end was cut by 3 bases, the J end by 4 bases, with 15 bases between. Here the CDR3 DNA reads TGCAGTGCTAGTTCGGGGGGGCGTAGCACTGAAGCTTTCTTT. It is translated as CSASSGGRSTEAFF.

The gene calls are TRBV10-1 and TRBJ2-1; 11 positions match TRBD2. With V trimmed by 4 bases and J by 7 bases, 12 bases remained unmatched. CDR1 is WNHNN and CDR2 is SYGVQD in the germline V gene (reference sequence). The CDR3 is 17 amino acids. The CDR3 loop reads CASSGLTTSGDRNEQFF. The DNA for the CDR3 is TGCGCCAGCAGTGGACTTACGACTAGCGGGGATAGGAATGAGCAGTTCTTC.

This clone was seen more than once but under ten times. The gene calls are TRBV27 and TRBJ1-2; D is possibly TRBD1 (6 bases). The CDR3 spans 13 residues. CDR1 and CDR2 from the germline V gene are MNHEY and SMNVEV (reference sequence). V lost 8 bases and J 7 bases, leaving 17 bases between the germline ends. In DNA form, the CDR3 reads TGTGCCAGCGGCTTCCAGGGGCGCGGTGGCTACACCTTC. It encodes CASGFQGRGGYTF.

The J gene is TRBJ1-1, the V gene TRBV3-1 (or the pseudogene TRBV3-2), with 7 nucleotides matching TRBD1. This CDR3 spans 13 amino acids. After removal of 1 base from V and 11 bases from J, the junction contained 7 bases not matched to a gene. Germline CDR1 is LGHDT and CDR2 is YNNKEL (reference sequence). The CDR3 sequence is CASSQGDAGQAFF. The CDR3 nucleotides read TGTGCCAGCAGCCAAGGGGACGCGGGACAGGCTTTCTTT.

V gene TRBV6-6 combines with J gene TRBJ1-2; possibly TRBD1 for D (6 bases). Germline V CDR1 and CDR2: MNHNY, SVGAGI (reference sequence). The V and J ends lost 6 bases and 5 bases respectively, with 13 bases between them. The CDR3 extends over 13 amino acids. CDR3 loop: CASSQGGYYGYTF. CDR3 nucleotides: TGTGCCAGCAGCCAAGGGGGATATTATGGCTACACCTTC.